This T cell receptor (beta chain) emerged from a study of blood T cell repertoires in COVID-19. For the study at large: Samples representing acute and convalescent COVID-19 were sourced from the United States, Italy and Spain. The analysed material was cDNA or gDNA that came from T cells, B-cell-depleted T cells, or PBMCs.

Source study methods: Researchers report that nucleated cell counts were estimated from reference gene primer amplification. The table came from immunoSEQ multiplex PCR; TCRdb's copy has only in-frame clones and leaves some out. The DNA was the basis for D and trimming; V, J and clone size are from that table. The data show about 300,000 clones, more than 70% seen once. V lost 8 bases to trimming and J lost 4 bases; unmatched junction nucleotides: 5. The CDR3 spans 13 residues. CDR1 is KGHDR, CDR2 SFDVKD, per germline. The sample taken for sequencing was peripheral blood. The clonotype comes from a woman between 25 and 40 years old who had recovered from COVID-19. The chain uses TRBV24-1 and TRBJ1-2; 8 positions match TRBD1. CDR3 DNA sequence: TGTGCCACCAAGACAGGGGTTTGCTATGGCTACACCTTC. Translated, it gives CATKTGVCYGYTF.